A selection of T cell receptor beta chains follows, all from one sample in a study of T cells in Graves' hyperthyroidism and ophthalmopathy. TCRdb re-analysed the multiplex PCR reads in MiXCR, keeping a single row per CDR3 protein. In the table there are approximately 400,000 distinct CDR3 sequences, approximately 15% of which are singletons. Sequenced sample: blood. All receptors derive from a young woman with Graves' hyperthyroidism. CDR3s include the opening cysteine and the closing phenylalanine or tryptophan. The D gene is left open where the match is weak. Clone size is given for some rows only: seen once, a few or many times, or a class if the clone is expanded.

D gene: NA
clone size: NA
V gene: TRBV12-3/TRBV12-4
J gene: TRBJ2-1
CDR3 protein: CASSWRGPNYNEQFF
CDR3 DNA: TGTGCCAGCAGTTGGAGGGGGCCCAACTACAATGAGCAGTTCTTC

D gene: NA
clone size: many
V gene: TRBV6-5
J gene: TRBJ2-3
CDR3 protein: CASSYSQGTDTQYF
CDR3 DNA: TGTGCCAGCAGTTACTCGCAGGGTACAGATACGCAGTATTTT

D gene: NA
clone size: many
V gene: TRBV2
J gene: TRBJ2-7
CDR3 protein: CAGSRTISYEQYF
CDR3 DNA: TGTGCGGGGTCGCGGACTATCTCCTACGAGCAGTACTTC

D gene: TRBD1
clone size: NA
V gene: TRBV3-1
J gene: TRBJ1-2
CDR3 protein: CASSQKSSDRANYGYTF
CDR3 DNA: TGTGCCAGCAGCCAAAAATCGAGTGACAGGGCTAACTATGGCTACACCTTC

D gene: NA
clone size: many
V gene: TRBV12-3/TRBV12-4
J gene: TRBJ1-2
CDR3 protein: CASSLVYYGYTF
CDR3 DNA: TGTGCCAGCAGTTTAGTGTACTATGGCTACACCTTC

D gene: NA
clone size: many
V gene: TRBV7-3
J gene: TRBJ2-1
CDR3 protein: CASSLTSLNEQFF
CDR3 DNA: TGTGCCAGCAGCTTAACTTCGCTGAATGAGCAGTTCTTC

D gene: NA
clone size: few
V gene: TRBV24-1
J gene: TRBJ2-7
CDR3 protein: CATLGWEQYF
CDR3 DNA: TGTGCCACCCTCGGGTGGGAGCAGTACTTC

D gene: TRBD1
clone size: few
V gene: TRBV29-1
J gene: TRBJ1-4
CDR3 protein: CSVGGQGANEKLFF
CDR3 DNA: TGCAGCGTTGGGGGACAGGGGGCTAATGAAAAACTGTTTTTT

D gene: NA
clone size: few
V gene: TRBV6-1
J gene: TRBJ1-5
CDR3 protein: CASSASTDNSNQPQHF
CDR3 DNA: TGTGCCAGCAGTGCGTCGACAGACAATAGCAATCAGCCCCAGCATTTT

D gene: TRBD2
clone size: many
V gene: TRBV7-9
J gene: TRBJ2-7
CDR3 protein: CASSLRELAGGDEQYF
CDR3 DNA: TGTGCCAGCAGCTTAAGAGAACTAGCGGGAGGGGATGAGCAGTACTTC

D gene: TRBD1
clone size: NA
V gene: TRBV28
J gene: TRBJ2-5
CDR3 protein: CASSLLDRVLETQYF
CDR3 DNA: TGTGCCAGCAGTTTACTCGACAGGGTACTAGAGACCCAGTACTTC

D gene: NA
clone size: many
V gene: TRBV2
J gene: TRBJ1-5
CDR3 protein: CASSAGVNQPQHF
CDR3 DNA: TGTGCCAGCAGTGCAGGGGTCAATCAGCCCCAGCATTTT

D gene: NA
clone size: many
V gene: TRBV11-2
J gene: TRBJ2-5
CDR3 protein: CASSLVGGWDGRQETQYF
CDR3 DNA: TGTGCCAGCAGCTTAGTCGGTGGTTGGGACGGACGCCAAGAGACCCAGTACTTC

D gene: NA
clone size: many
V gene: TRBV10-3
J gene: TRBJ2-2
CDR3 protein: CAISPGSSNTGELFF
CDR3 DNA: TGTGCCATCAGCCCAGGATCCTCGAACACCGGGGAGCTGTTTTTT

D gene: TRBD1
clone size: many
V gene: TRBV18
J gene: TRBJ2-1
CDR3 protein: CASSPPLRDSLTDEQFF
CDR3 DNA: TGTGCCAGCTCACCACCGCTCCGGGACAGCCTTACGGATGAGCAGTTCTTC

D gene: NA
clone size: many
V gene: TRBV29-1
J gene: TRBJ1-2
CDR3 protein: CSVGSGGLNYGYTF
CDR3 DNA: TGCAGCGTGGGATCGGGGGGTTTAAACTATGGCTACACCTTC

D gene: NA
clone size: many
V gene: TRBV12-3/TRBV12-4
J gene: TRBJ1-2
CDR3 protein: CASSASIWGLLNYGYTF
CDR3 DNA: TGTGCCAGCAGTGCTTCTATCTGGGGCCTTCTTAACTATGGCTACACCTTC

D gene: NA
clone size: many
V gene: TRBV20-1
J gene: TRBJ1-5
CDR3 protein: CSADSGGSRYQPQHF
CDR3 DNA: TGCAGTGCTGACTCTGGGGGCAGTCGCTATCAGCCCCAGCATTTT

D gene: NA
clone size: few
V gene: TRBV9
J gene: TRBJ1-1
CDR3 protein: CASSVVRGALNTEAFF
CDR3 DNA: TGTGCCAGCAGCGTAGTCAGGGGTGCGCTGAACACTGAAGCTTTCTTT

D gene: TRBD2
clone size: many
V gene: TRBV20-1
J gene: TRBJ2-5
CDR3 protein: CSARKLAGEQETQYF
CDR3 DNA: TGCAGTGCTAGAAAGCTAGCGGGAGAGCAAGAGACCCAGTACTTC

D gene: NA
clone size: NA
V gene: TRBV6-1
J gene: TRBJ1-5
CDR3 protein: CASSEVPKPQHF
CDR3 DNA: TGTGCCAGCAGTGAAGTCCCCAAGCCCCAGCATTTT

D gene: TRBD1
clone size: few
V gene: TRBV10-2
J gene: TRBJ2-5
CDR3 protein: CATKAGTGLSETQYF
CDR3 DNA: TGCGCCACCAAGGCAGGGACAGGGCTTTCCGAGACCCAGTACTTC

D gene: NA
clone size: few
V gene: TRBV12-3/TRBV12-4
J gene: TRBJ2-2
CDR3 protein: CASSLTLALRQRGWTGTGELFF
CDR3 DNA: TGTGCCAGCAGTTTAACATTAGCTCTTCGACAAAGAGGGTGGACGGGCACCGGGGAGCTGTTTTTT

D gene: NA
clone size: few
V gene: TRBV29-1
J gene: TRBJ2-3
CDR3 protein: CSVEFAGMADTQYF
CDR3 DNA: TGCAGCGTTGAGTTTGCGGGGATGGCAGATACGCAGTATTTT

D gene: NA
clone size: NA
V gene: TRBV5-5
J gene: TRBJ1-5
CDR3 protein: CASSLAIFGTGDQPQHF
CDR3 DNA: TGTGCCAGCAGCTTGGCCATATTCGGAACAGGAGATCAGCCCCAGCATTTT

D gene: NA
clone size: NA
V gene: TRBV6-1
J gene: TRBJ1-4
CDR3 protein: CASSRTVVGEKLFF
CDR3 DNA: TGTGCCAGCAGTAGGACAGTCGTTGGTGAAAAACTGTTTTTT

D gene: NA
clone size: many
V gene: TRBV7-8
J gene: TRBJ1-1
CDR3 protein: CASSSKRVNTEAFF
CDR3 DNA: TGTGCCAGCAGCTCCAAGCGGGTGAACACTGAAGCTTTCTTT